Presented here are 4 T cell receptor beta chains from one specimen sequenced in a study of T cells expressing NK-cell markers. TCRdb processed the 5' RACE reads again and assigns one entry to each CDR3 protein, with no DNA. Recorded for this sample: over 350,000 distinct CDR3 sequences. Sequenced input: blood T cells: a sorted CD56 or NKG2C T cell subset, CD4+ or CD8+ T cells, or bulk PBMC T cells (not recorded which). The receptor source for this set is a woman aged 45-65 years in good health.

This chain links TRBV10-3 with TRBJ1-6. This CDR3 comprises 13 residues. Per the germline V gene, CDR1 is ENHRY and CDR2 is SYGVKD. The CDR3 sequence: CAISDRPESPLHF.

V and J are TRBV27 and TRBJ1-5. The germline CDR1 and CDR2 sequences are MNHEY and SMNVEV (reference sequence). The CDR3 is 16 residues long. The CDR3 sequence is CASSLWGRGGNQPQHF.

The chain has TRBV29-1 and TRBJ1-1. CDR1 and CDR2 from the germline V gene are SQVTM and ANQGSEA. This CDR3 comprises 13 residues. The CDR3 is CSADENMNTEAFF.

The V and J genes are TRBV5-1 and TRBJ2-1; TCRdb reports TRBD1, a call that lacks DNA to check it against. The germline CDR1 and CDR2 sequences are SGHRS and YFSETQ. This CDR3 comprises 14 residues. Here the CDR3 reads CASSSGTGHGGSFF.